This T cell receptor (beta chain) was identified during a study of T cell responses to AZD1222 COVID-19 vaccine. Assay used: immunoSEQ multiplex PCR; TCRdb lists only in-frame clones, some missing. Among about 93,000 clones, roughly nine tenths were seen once, and the ten largest hold about 2.6%. Of note for this clone: Antigen unknown.

The V gene end was trimmed by 1 base and the J gene end by 6 bases; junction bases not matched to a gene: 6. The germline V gene has CDR1 SGHAT and CDR2 FQNNGV. The CDR3 has 16 residues. Study-level results: Nearly half of spike-specific TCRs reportedly target variant regions that are unmutated in the B.1.351 and B.1.1.7 variants. Donors were chiefly white British, with a greater number of females, and clonal diversity was perhaps underestimated.

The TCR comes from an adult in good health. The sequenced sample was peripheral blood, obtained on day 0 of MenACWY control vaccination. The chain carries TRBV11-2 and TRBJ2-2; 9 bases are a match to TRBD1. CDR3 in amino acids: CASSLGLQGASGELFF. For the CDR3, the DNA is TGTGCCAGCAGCTTAGGGCTACAGGGGGCGTCCGGGGAGCTGTTTTTT.